The 11 T cell receptor beta chains reported below all come from one sample, sequenced in a study of CD8 T cells in ankylosing spondylitis. Regarding the study as a whole: Typical of ankylosing spondylitis blood, it appeared, was a TCR beta motif of seven to nine highly homologous variants.

These TCRs are of unknown antigen specificity. TCRdb re-called the 5' RACE reads through MiXCR, storing one row per CDR3 protein. The sample lists fewer than 500,000 distinct CDR3 sequences, about a fifth occurring once. Sequences were obtained from blood, either unsorted or a sorted T cell fraction (not recorded which). These receptors were collected from a male donor with ankylosing spondylitis.

V and J are TRBV10-3 and TRBJ2-2; D is perhaps TRBD1 or TRBD2 (6 bases each). Germline CDR1 and CDR2: ENHRY and SYGVKD. V shed 10 bases and J shed 5 bases, with 20 bases lying between them. This CDR3 comprises 15 residues. The CDR3 is CATTLGQGRTGELFF. In nucleotides, the CDR3 is TGTGCCACCACCCTTGGGCAGGGGAGGACCGGGGAGCTGTTTTTT.

This clonotype came up a few times. This chain links TRBV28 with TRBJ2-2; 10 positions agree with TRBD2. The trim removed 5 bases at V and 3 bases at J, leaving 15 bases unmatched. The CDR3 loop spans 19 amino acids. Germline-derived CDR1 and CDR2 are MDHEN and SYDVKM. Here the CDR3 DNA reads TGTGCCAGCAGTGATACGGGGCCTCTACTAGCGGGACACACCGGGGAGCTGTTTTTT. Translation: CASSDTGPLLAGHTGELFF.

A few counts support this clonotype. The chain employs TRBV7-9 and TRBJ2-1; 7 bases are a match to TRBD1. The germline gives CDR1 SEHNR, CDR2 FQNEAQ (reference sequence). This CDR3 is 14 amino acids long. Unmatched junction bases numbered 7, after V lost 5 bases and J lost 6 bases. The CDR3 DNA sequence: TGTGCCAGCAGCCAAGGGGGCCGAGGCAATGAGCAGTTCTTC. Translating it yields CASSQGGRGNEQFF.

The chain links TRBV5-5 to TRBJ1-4; 7 bases match TRBD1. Germline values: CDR1 SGHKS, CDR2 YYEKEE (reference sequence). The junction had 11 bases not matched to a gene; V was cut back by 4 bases and J by 8 bases. The CDR3 covers 15 residues. The CDR3 nucleotides read TGTGCCAGCAGCGTGACTGACAGGGAGTTCGAAAAACTGTTTTTT. Translation gives CASSVTDREFEKLFF.

The chain joins TRBV7-2 to TRBJ2-7; no reliable D call. Trimming took off 3 bases at V and 6 bases at J, with 12 bases between the two ends. CDR1 is SGHTA, CDR2 FQGNSA, per germline. The CDR3 has 13 residues. The CDR3 loop reads CASSFASLGEQYF. In DNA, the CDR3 is TGTGCCAGCAGCTTCGCAAGTTTGGGCGAGCAGTACTTC.

The chain combines TRBV5-1 with TRBJ1-2; D perhaps matches TRBD1 (5 bases). CDR3 size: 16 residues. Trimming removed 3 bases at V and 4 bases at J, with 19 bases between. Germline assignment: CDR1 SGHRS and CDR2 YFSETQ. CDR3 in amino acids: CASSSYGRGDAYGYTF. In nucleotides, the CDR3 is TGCGCCAGCAGCTCTTATGGCCGGGGCGATGCCTATGGCTACACCTTC.

This clonotype was seen only a few times. The chain uses TRBV6-5 and TRBJ2-2, with 9 bases matching TRBD1. The J segment lost 3 bases and the V segment lost 7 bases, leaving 6 bases of the junction unmatched. The germline V gene has CDR1 MNHEY and CDR2 SVGAGI. This CDR3 has 15 residues. CDR3 sequence (DNA): TGTGCCAGCATTACCGGGACAGGGTACACCGGGGAGCTGTTTTTT. Translation: CASITGTGYTGELFF.

There are a few counts of this clonotype. CDR3 coding DNA: TGCAGTGCTTCCCCGGGACTAGCAAATTCGAACACCGGGGAGCTGTTTTTT. This translates into CSASPGLANSNTGELFF. The rearrangement links TRBV20-1 to TRBJ2-2; TRBD2 matches at 9 bases. V dropped 5 bases and J dropped 0; count of bases not matched to a gene: 10. The CDR3 extends over 17 amino acids. Germline V lookup: CDR1 DFQATT, CDR2 SNEGSKA (reference sequence).

This clonotype has a handful of counts. The genes are TRBV12-5 and TRBJ2-2; a weak D match, TRBD1 (5 bases). The CDR3 spans 14 residues. CDR1 LGHNT and CDR2 FRNRAP come from the germline V gene. Trimming stripped 2 bases from V and 3 bases from J, with 7 bases between. Written as DNA, the CDR3 is TGTGCTAGTGGTTTGACCAGGGACACCGGGGAGCTGTTTTTT. Its translation: CASGLTRDTGELFF.

This clonotype was detected only once. The genes are TRBV5-5 and TRBJ1-6; D is uncertain. V was shortened by 2 bases and J by 7 bases, with 10 bases between the two germline ends. Germline CDR1 SGHKS, CDR2 YYEKEE (reference sequence). CDR3 length equals 14 residues. The CDR3 sequence is CASSLHRVNSPLHF. The CDR3 DNA reads TGTGCCAGCAGCTTACACAGAGTAAATTCACCCCTCCACTTT. Full variable domain (missing parts from reference TRBV5-5 and TRBJ1-6): DAGVTQSPTHLIKTRGQQVTLRCSPISGHKSVSWYQQVLGQGPQFIFQYYEKEERGRGNFPDRFSARQFPNYSSELNVNALLLGDSALYLCASSLHRVNSPLHFGNGTRLTVT.

This clonotype came up a few times. The chain recombines TRBV20-1 with TRBJ2-1; 10 bases are shared with TRBD2. From germline, CDR1 is DFQATT and CDR2 SNEGSKA (reference sequence). V lost 3 bases and J lost 9; bases outside the gene matches: 17. This CDR3 has 17 amino acids. The CDR3 loop is CSASPGLARSLSGEQFF. CDR3 DNA: TGCAGTGCTAGCCCGGGACTAGCGAGATCTCTATCGGGTGAGCAGTTCTTC.